Listed below are T cell receptor beta chains from one sample, sequenced in a study of control samples from healthy donors and cancer patients. Sequencing was performed with immunoSEQ multiplex PCR; in TCRdb, only in-frame clones are kept and a portion is missing. Among 90,000 to 95,000 clones listed, around four fifths were seen once. Sequencing was done on a sample of blood. These receptors were taken from a man aged 30-40 years in good health. The CDR3 runs from the conserved cysteine through the conserved F or W. Each record gives: J gene, V gene, CDR3 protein.

J: TRBJ2-6
V: TRBV19
CDR3: CASSIPRSGANVLTF

J: TRBJ2-7
V: TRBV6-1
CDR3: CASSDGGWTGSGWQYF

J: TRBJ2-3
V: TRBV4-2
CDR3: CASSSSLGAEDTQYF

J: TRBJ1-4
V: TRBV27
CDR3: CASSKSRHEKLFF

J: TRBJ1-1
V: TRBV21-1
CDR3: CASSKWTVRTGHTEAFF

J: TRBJ2-7
V: TRBV2
CDR3: CASRPRAGGYEQYF

J: TRBJ1-2
V: TRBV18
CDR3: CARAPGDRGACGYTF

J: TRBJ1-4
V: TRBV30
CDR3: CAWGGGFSEKLFF

J: TRBJ2-7
V: TRBV6-6
CDR3: CASSYSSRGYEQYF

J: TRBJ1-1
V: TRBV5-6
CDR3: CASSFDLNTEAFF

J: TRBJ2-3
V: TRBV2
CDR3: CASSTGTGATDTQYF

J: TRBJ2-7
V: TRBV3-1/TRBV3-2
CDR3: CASSQADLYEQYF

J: TRBJ2-2
V: TRBV4-2
CDR3: CASSQDSRVGGELFF

J: TRBJ1-1
V: TRBV5-1
CDR3: CASRRESGYTEAFF

J: TRBJ2-5
V: TRBV10-3
CDR3: CAISRLAEETQYF

J: TRBJ1-3
V: TRBV2
CDR3: CASSDGVVSGNTIYF